Shown below are 6 T cell receptor beta chains from a single sample sequenced in a study of regulatory T cells in long-lasting Graves disease. Library construction for TCR beta used iRepertoire HTBI primers and Arm-PCR of CDR3 regions. TCRdb redid the calling of the multiplex PCR reads with MiXCR, one entry per CDR3 protein. Of approximately 300,000 distinct CDR3 sequences in the sample, more than 15% are singletons; the top ten hold 38%. Time point specified: newly diagnosed GD, antithyroid drugs for less than 3 months. PBMCs provided the RNA from which the TCR library was made. Material: peripheral blood mononuclear cells (PBMCs), obtained at new diagnosis, from a patient treated with antithyroid drugs. These receptors originate from a female donor with Graves disease.

This clonotype was observed at least ten times. The rearrangement links TRBV11-1 to TRBJ2-5, with 9 nucleotides matching TRBD1. CDR3 length: 15 residues. Unmatched junction bases numbered 1, after V lost 1 base and J lost 1 base. CDR1 is SGHAT and CDR2 is FQDESV in the germline V gene (reference sequence). This chain's CDR3 is CASSLGDRVQETQYF. The DNA of the CDR3 is TGTGCCAGCAGCTTAGGGGACAGGGTCCAAGAGACCCAGTACTTC.

Details on this clonotype: A much larger clone lies a single base off, so this may be a read error. This likely comes from a read error, as the CDR3 has no conserved phenylalanine or tryptophan at its end. The chain has TRBV18 and TRBJ2-7, with D possibly matching TRBD1 (5 bases). This CDR3 has 14 residues. Germline lookup yields CDR1 KGHSH and CDR2 LQKENI. Trimming took 2 bases from V and 4 from J, leaving 12 bases between them. The CDR3 loop is CASSPGVRVYEQYS. DNA for the CDR3: TGTGCCAGCTCACCAGGGGTCAGGGTTTACGAGCAGTACTCC.

This clonotype was seen repeatedly, ten times or more. The DNA for the CDR3 is TGTGCCAGCAGCCCCGGTAGCGGACTCCAAGAGACCCAGTACTTC. Translating it yields CASSPGSGLQETQYF. V gene TRBV9 combines with J gene TRBJ2-5; D possibly corresponds to TRBD2 (6 bases). The V end lost 4 bases, the J end lost 1 base, and 14 bases lay between the germline ends. The CDR3 covers 15 residues. CDR1 is SGDLS, CDR2 YYNGEE, per germline. Looking up the rest from reference TRBV9 and TRBJ2-5 gives the full variable domain: DSGVTQTPKHLITATGQRVTLRCSPRSGDLSVYWYQQSLDQGLQFLIQYYNGEERAKGNILERFSAQQFPDLHSELNLSSLELGDSALYFCASSPGSGLQETQYFGPGTRLLVL.

On this clonotype itself: This may come from a read error, since a much larger clone is one base off. The J gene is TRBJ2-1, the V gene TRBV18; the match to TRBD2 covers 9 bases. V shed 4 bases, J shed 4 bases, and the junction held 8 bases outside the gene matches. Germline lookup yields CDR1 KGHSH and CDR2 LQKENI. The CDR3 has 16 residues. CDR3 bases: TGTGCCAGCTCACTCCCGACTAGCGGAGGGTACAATGAGCAGTTCTTC. This translates into CASSLPTSGGYNEQFF.

This clonotype was counted many times. A junction boundary mismatches the germline segment, possibly from a read error. The gene calls are TRBV2 and TRBJ2-1; D could derive from TRBD1 or TRBD2 (5 bases each). Germline CDR1 reads SNHLY; CDR2 reads FYNNEI. CDR3 length: 13 amino acids. CDR3 loop: CASRAAQGTKGNF. For the CDR3, the DNA is TGTGCCAGCAGGGCCGCACAAGGGACGAAAGGGAACTTC.

This clonotype was seen more than once but under ten times. The chain links TRBV15 to TRBJ2-6; D gene unclear. Germline V gives CDR1 LNHNV, CDR2 YYDKDF (reference sequence). The V end was cut by 0 bases, the J end by 0 bases, with 12 bases between. CDR3 length: 18 amino acids. CDR3: CATSRERFWDSGANVLTF. The CDR3 DNA sequence: TGTGCCACCAGCAGAGAGAGGTTTTGGGACTCTGGGGCCAACGTCCTGACTTTC.